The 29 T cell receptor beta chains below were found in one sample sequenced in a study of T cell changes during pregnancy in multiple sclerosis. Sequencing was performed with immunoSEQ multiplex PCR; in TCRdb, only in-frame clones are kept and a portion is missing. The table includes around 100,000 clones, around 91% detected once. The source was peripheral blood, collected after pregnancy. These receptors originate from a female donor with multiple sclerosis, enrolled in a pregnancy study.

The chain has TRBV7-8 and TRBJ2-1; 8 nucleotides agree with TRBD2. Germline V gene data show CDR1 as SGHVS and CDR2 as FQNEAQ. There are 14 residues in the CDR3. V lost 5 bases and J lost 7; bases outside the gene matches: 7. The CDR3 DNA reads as TGTGCCAGCAGCCCAAGCGGGAGAAAGAATGAGCAGTTCTTC. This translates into CASSPSGRKNEQFF.

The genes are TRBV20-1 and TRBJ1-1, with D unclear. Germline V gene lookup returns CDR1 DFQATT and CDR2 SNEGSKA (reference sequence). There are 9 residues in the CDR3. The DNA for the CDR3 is TGCAGCCCAAACACTGAAGCTTTCTTT. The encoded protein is CSPNTEAFF.

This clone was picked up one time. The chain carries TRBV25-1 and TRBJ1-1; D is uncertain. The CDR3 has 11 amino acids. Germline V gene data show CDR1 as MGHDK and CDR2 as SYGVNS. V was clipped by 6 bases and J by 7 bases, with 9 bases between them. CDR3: CASRKRFEAFF. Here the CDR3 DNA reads TGTGCCAGCAGGAAGCGGTTTGAAGCTTTCTTT.

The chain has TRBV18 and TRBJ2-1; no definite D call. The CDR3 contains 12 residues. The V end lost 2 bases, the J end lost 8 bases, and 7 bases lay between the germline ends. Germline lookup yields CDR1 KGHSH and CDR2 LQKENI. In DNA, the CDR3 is TGTGCCAGCTCACCAATTTCCGATGAGCAGTTCTTC. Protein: CASSPISDEQFF. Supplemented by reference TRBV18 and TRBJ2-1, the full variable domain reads NAGVMQNPRHLVRRRGQEARLRCSPMKGHSHVYWYRQLPEEGLKFMVYLQKENIIDESGMPKERFSAEFPKEGPSILRIQQVVRGDSAAYFCASSPISDEQFFGPGTRLTVL.

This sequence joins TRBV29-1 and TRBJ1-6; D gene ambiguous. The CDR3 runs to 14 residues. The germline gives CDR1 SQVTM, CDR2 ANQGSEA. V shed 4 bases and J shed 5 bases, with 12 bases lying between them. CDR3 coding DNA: TGCAGCGTTGCTGTAGATAGCAATAATTCACCCCTCCACTTT. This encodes CSVAVDSNNSPLHF.

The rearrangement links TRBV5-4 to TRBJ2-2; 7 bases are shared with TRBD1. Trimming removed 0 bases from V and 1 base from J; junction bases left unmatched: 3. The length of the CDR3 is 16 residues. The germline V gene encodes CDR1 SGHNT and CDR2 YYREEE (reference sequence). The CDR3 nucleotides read TGTGCCAGCAGCTTGGGGGGACAGCTGAACACCGGGGAGCTGTTTTTT. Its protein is CASSLGGQLNTGELFF.

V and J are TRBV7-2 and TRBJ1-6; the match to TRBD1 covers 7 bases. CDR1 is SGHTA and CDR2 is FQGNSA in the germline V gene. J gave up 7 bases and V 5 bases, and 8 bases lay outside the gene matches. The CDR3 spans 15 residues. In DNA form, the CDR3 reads TGTGCCAGCAGCCACGGGACAGCCAAGAATTCACCCCTCCACTTT. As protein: CASSHGTAKNSPLHF.

As DNA, the CDR3 is TGTGCCAGCAGCTCCGGGACAGCCACCTACGAGCAGTACTTC. Its translation: CASSSGTATYEQYF. V gene TRBV11-2 combines with J gene TRBJ2-7; TRBD1 aligns across 7 bases. The CDR3 length is 14 residues. Trimming removed 4 bases from V and 2 bases from J; junction bases left unmatched: 5. Per germline, CDR1 SGHAT and CDR2 FQNNGV.

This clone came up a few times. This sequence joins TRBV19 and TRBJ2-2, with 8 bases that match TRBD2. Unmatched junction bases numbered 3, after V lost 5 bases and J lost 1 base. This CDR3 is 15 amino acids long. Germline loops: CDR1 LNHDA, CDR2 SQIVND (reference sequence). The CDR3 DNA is TGTGCCAGTAGTGGGGGACTAGTGAACACCGGGGAGCTGTTTTTT. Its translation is CASSGGLVNTGELFF.

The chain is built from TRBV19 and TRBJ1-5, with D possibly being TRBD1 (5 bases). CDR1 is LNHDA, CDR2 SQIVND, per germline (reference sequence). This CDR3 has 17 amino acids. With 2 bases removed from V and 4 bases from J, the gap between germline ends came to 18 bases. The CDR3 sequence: CASSISGRGAINQPQHF. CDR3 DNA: TGTGCCAGTAGTATAAGCGGGAGGGGCGCAATAAATCAGCCCCAGCATTTT.

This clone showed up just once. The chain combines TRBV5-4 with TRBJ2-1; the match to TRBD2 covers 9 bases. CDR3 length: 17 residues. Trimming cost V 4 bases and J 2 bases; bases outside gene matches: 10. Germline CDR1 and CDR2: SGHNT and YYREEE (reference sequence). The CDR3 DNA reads TGTGCCAGCAGCCCTACCGGGAGCGGGGGGCCCTACAATGAGCAGTTCTTC. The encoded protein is CASSPTGSGGPYNEQFF.

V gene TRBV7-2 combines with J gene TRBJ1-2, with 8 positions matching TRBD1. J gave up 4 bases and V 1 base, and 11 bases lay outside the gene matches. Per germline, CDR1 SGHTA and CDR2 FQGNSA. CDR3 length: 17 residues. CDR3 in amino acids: CASSLVGQGAPLYGYTF. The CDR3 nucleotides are TGTGCCAGCAGCTTAGTCGGGCAGGGGGCGCCCCTCTATGGCTACACCTTC.

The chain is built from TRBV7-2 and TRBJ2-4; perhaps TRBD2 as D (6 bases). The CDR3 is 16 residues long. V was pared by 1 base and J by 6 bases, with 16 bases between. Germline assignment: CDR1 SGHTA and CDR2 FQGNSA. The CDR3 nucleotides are TGTGCCAGCAGCTTAGGCCAGGGTGTCGGGAGAAACATTCAGTACTTC. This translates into CASSLGQGVGRNIQYF. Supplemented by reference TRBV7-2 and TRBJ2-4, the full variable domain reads GAGVSQSPSNKVTEKGKDVELRCDPISGHTALYWYRQSLGQGLEFLIYFQGNSAPDKSGLPSDRFSAERTGGSVSTLTIQRTQQEDSAVYLCASSLGQGVGRNIQYFGAGTRLSVL.

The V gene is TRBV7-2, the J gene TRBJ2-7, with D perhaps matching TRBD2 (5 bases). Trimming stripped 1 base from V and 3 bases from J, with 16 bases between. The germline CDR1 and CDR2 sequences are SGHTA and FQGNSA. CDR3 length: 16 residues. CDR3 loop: CASSLVEAQDHYEQYF. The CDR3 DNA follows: TGTGCCAGCAGCTTAGTGGAGGCCCAGGATCACTACGAGCAGTACTTC.

This CDR3 is CASSLVQSTGELFF. The CDR3 bases are TGCGCCAGCAGCTTGGTGCAGTCCACCGGGGAGCTGTTTTTT. The chain joins TRBV5-1 to TRBJ2-2; D ambiguous. The length of the CDR3 is 14 residues. Looked up from germline, CDR1 is SGHRS and CDR2 is YFSETQ. V gave up 0 bases and J gave up 4 bases, with 7 bases separating them.

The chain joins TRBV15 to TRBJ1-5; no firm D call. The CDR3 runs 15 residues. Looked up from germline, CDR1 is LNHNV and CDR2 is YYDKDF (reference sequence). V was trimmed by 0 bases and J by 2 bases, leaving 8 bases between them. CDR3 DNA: TGTGCCACCAGCAGAGATCGGTTAGGCAATCAGCCCCAGCATTTT. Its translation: CATSRDRLGNQPQHF.

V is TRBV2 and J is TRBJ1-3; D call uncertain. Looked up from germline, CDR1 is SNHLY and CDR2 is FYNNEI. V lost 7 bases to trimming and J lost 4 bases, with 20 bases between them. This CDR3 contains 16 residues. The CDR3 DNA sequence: TGTGCCAGCACCATAGAGGGCCCCCTGGGGGGAAACACCATATATTTT. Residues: CASTIEGPLGGNTIYF. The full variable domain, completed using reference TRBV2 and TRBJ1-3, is EPEVTQTPSHQVTQMGQEVILRCVPISNHLYFYWYRQILGQKVEFLVSFYNNEISEKSEIFDDQFSVERPDGSNFTLKIRSTKLEDSAMYFCASTIEGPLGGNTIYFGEGSWLTVV.

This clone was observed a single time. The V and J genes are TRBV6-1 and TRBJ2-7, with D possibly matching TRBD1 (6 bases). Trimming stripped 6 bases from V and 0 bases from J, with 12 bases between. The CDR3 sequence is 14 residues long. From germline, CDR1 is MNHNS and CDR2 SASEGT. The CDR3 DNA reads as TGTGCCAGCAGCAGGGCGGACAGCTCCTACGAGCAGTACTTC. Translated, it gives CASSRADSSYEQYF.

This chain's CDR3 is CAISGTGGTGELFF. CDR3 sequence (DNA): TGTGCCATCAGTGGGACGGGGGGAACCGGGGAGCTGTTTTTT. The chain has TRBV10-3 and TRBJ2-2, with 7 bases that match TRBD2. This CDR3 spans 14 amino acids. Trimming removed 4 bases from V and 5 bases from J; junction bases left unmatched: 4. Looked up from germline, CDR1 is ENHRY and CDR2 is SYGVKD.

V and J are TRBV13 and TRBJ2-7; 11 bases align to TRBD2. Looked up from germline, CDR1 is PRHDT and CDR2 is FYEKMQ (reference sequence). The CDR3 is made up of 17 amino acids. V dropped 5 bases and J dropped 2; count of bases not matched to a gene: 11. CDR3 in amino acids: CASSPGLAEIWTYEQYF. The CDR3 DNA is TGTGCCAGCAGCCCGGGACTAGCGGAGATTTGGACCTACGAGCAGTACTTC.

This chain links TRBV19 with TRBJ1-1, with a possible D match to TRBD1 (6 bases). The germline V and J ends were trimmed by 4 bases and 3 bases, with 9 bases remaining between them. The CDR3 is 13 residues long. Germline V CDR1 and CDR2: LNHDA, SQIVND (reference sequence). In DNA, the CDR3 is TGTGCCAGTAGTAGGTACAGGGACACTGAAGCTTTCTTT. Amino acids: CASSRYRDTEAFF.

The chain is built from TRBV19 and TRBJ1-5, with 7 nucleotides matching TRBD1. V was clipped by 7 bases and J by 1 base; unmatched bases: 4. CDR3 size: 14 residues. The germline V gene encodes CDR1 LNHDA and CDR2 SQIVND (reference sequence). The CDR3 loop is CASTPTGSNQPQHF. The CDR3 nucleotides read TGTGCCAGTACCCCGACAGGGAGCAATCAGCCCCAGCATTTT.

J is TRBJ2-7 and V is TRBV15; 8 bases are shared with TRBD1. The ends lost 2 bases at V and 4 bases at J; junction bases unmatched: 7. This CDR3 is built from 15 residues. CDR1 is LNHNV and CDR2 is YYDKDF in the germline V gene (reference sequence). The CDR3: CATSRKQGAGYEQYF. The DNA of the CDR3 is TGTGCCACCAGCAGAAAGCAGGGGGCGGGATACGAGCAGTACTTC.

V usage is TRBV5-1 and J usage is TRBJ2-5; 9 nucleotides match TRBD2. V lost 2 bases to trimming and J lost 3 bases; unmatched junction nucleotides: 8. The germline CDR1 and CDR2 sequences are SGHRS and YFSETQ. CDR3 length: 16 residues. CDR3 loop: CASSLVSAGGEETQYF. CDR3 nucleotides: TGCGCCAGCAGCTTAGTCTCCGCGGGAGGGGAAGAGACCCAGTACTTC.

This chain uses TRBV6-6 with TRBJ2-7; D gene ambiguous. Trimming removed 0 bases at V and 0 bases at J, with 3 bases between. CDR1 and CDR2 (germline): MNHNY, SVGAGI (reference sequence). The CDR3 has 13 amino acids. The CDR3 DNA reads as TGTGCCAGCAGTTACTCGGCCTCCTACGAGCAGTACTTC. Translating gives CASSYSASYEQYF.

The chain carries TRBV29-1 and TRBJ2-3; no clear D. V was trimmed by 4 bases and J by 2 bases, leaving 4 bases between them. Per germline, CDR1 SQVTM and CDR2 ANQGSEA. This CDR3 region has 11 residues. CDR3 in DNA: TGCAGCGTTGGGGCCACAGATACGCAGTATTTT. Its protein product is CSVGATDTQYF.

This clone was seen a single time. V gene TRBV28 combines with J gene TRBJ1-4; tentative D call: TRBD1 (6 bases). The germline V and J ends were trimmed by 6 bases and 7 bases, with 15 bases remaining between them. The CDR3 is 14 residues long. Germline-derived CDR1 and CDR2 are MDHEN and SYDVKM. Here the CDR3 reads CASRIAGTPEKLFF. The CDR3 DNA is TGTGCCAGCAGGATAGCCGGGACACCTGAAAAACTGTTTTTT.

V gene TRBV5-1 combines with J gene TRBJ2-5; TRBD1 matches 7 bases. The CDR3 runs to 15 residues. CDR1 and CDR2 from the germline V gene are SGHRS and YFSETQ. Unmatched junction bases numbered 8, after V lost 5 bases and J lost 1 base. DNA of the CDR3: TGCGCCAGCAGTAATGGTGCAGGGGGCCAAGAGACCCAGTACTTC. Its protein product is CASSNGAGGQETQYF.

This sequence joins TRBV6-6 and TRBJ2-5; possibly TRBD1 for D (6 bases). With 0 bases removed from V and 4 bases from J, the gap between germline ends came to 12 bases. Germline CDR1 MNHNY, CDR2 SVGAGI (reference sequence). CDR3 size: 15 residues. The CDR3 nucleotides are TGTGCCAGCAGTTACTCGGACAGTTCAGGAGAGACCCAGTACTTC. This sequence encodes CASSYSDSSGETQYF.